The 5 T cell receptor beta chains below come from one sample, sequenced in a study of radiation and T cells in renal cell carcinoma. Stated time point: blood 4 weeks post-SBRT, at nephrectomy. Treatment of the sample: 15 Gy SBRT to primary tumor, nephrectomy 4 weeks later. TCRdb's table, derived via immunoSEQ multiplex PCR, lists solely in-frame clones and lacks some. This table holds approximately 83,000 clones, around four fifths found once. This specimen was blood, taken from a patient whose treatment included radiotherapy and nephrectomy. All receptors come from a man aged 45-60 years with renal cell carcinoma.

This clone was counted only a few times. The chain joins TRBV18 to TRBJ1-5; no clear D gene. Trimming shortened V by 2 bases and J by 4 bases, and 6 bases separated the two germline ends. This CDR3 has 13 residues. CDR1 KGHSH and CDR2 LQKENI come from the germline V gene. The CDR3 bases are TGTGCCAGCTCACCAGGGGAAAATCAGCCCCAGCATTTT. Encoded protein: CASSPGENQPQHF.

V gene TRBV7-2 combines with J gene TRBJ2-5, with 15 bases aligning to TRBD2. The CDR3 loop spans 15 amino acids. CDR1 and CDR2 from the germline V gene are SGHTA and FQGNSA. The J segment lost 5 bases and the V segment lost 5 bases, leaving 3 bases of the junction unmatched. The CDR3 DNA follows: TGTGCCAGCAGCCGAGGACTAGCGGGAGGGGAGACCCAGTACTTC. Its translation is CASSRGLAGGETQYF.

V gene TRBV5-1 combines with J gene TRBJ1-1; no definite D call. Germline V gene sequence: CDR1 SGHRS, CDR2 YFSETQ. The CDR3 covers 16 residues. V lost 3 bases and J 8 bases, leaving 23 bases between the germline ends. In DNA, the CDR3 is TGCGCCAGCAGCTCGTCTTCGGTCGGATCCGTGTCCGAAGCTTTCTTT. It translates to CASSSSSVGSVSEAFF.

The gene calls are TRBV5-4 and TRBJ2-7; D might be TRBD1 or TRBD2, each matching 5 bases. The CDR3 has 14 amino acids. V lost 1 base to trimming and J lost 0 bases, with 8 bases between them. Germline loops: CDR1 SGHNT, CDR2 YYREEE (reference sequence). Written as DNA, the CDR3 is TGTGCCAGCAGCTTGTGGGGGACCTCCTACGAGCAGTACTTC. As protein: CASSLWGTSYEQYF. Variable domain in full (rest from reference TRBV5-4 and TRBJ2-7): ETGVTQSPTHLIKTRGQQVTLRCSSQSGHNTVSWYQQALGQGPQFIFQYYREEENGRGNFPPRFSGLQFPNYSSELNVNALELDDSALYLCASSLWGTSYEQYFGPGTRLTVT.

The gene calls are TRBV15 and TRBJ1-4, with 8 bases aligning to TRBD1. The V gene end was trimmed by 6 bases and the J gene end by 3 bases; junction bases not matched to a gene: 3. Per germline, CDR1 LNHNV and CDR2 YYDKDF (reference sequence). This CDR3 region has 14 residues. The CDR3 protein is CATRQGGPNEKLFF. CDR3 DNA sequence: TGTGCCACCAGACAGGGGGGACCTAATGAAAAACTGTTTTTT.